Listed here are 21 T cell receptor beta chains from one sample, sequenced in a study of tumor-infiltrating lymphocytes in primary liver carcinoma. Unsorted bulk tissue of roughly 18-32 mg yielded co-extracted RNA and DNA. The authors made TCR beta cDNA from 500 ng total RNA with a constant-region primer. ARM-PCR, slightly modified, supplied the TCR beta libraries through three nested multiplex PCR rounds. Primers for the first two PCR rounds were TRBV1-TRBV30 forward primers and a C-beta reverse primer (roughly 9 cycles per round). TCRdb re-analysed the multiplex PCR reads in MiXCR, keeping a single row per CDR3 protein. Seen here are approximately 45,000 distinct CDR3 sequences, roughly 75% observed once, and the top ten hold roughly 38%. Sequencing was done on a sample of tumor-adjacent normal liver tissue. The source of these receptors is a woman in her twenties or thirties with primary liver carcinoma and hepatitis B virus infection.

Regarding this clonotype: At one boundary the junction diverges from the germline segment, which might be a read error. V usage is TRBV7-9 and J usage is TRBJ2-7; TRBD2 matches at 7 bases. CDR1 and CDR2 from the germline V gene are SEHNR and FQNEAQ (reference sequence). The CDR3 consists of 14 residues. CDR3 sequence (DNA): TGCGCCAGCAGCTCGGGAGGCTTCACCTACGAGCAGTACTTC. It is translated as CASSSGGFTYEQYF.

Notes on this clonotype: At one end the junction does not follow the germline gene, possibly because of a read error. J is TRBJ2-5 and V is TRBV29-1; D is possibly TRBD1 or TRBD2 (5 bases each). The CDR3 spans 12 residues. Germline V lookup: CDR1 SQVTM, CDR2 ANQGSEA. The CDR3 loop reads CSVDGLGESQYF. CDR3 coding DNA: TGCAGCGTAGATGGGCTAGGGGAGAGCCAGTACTTC.

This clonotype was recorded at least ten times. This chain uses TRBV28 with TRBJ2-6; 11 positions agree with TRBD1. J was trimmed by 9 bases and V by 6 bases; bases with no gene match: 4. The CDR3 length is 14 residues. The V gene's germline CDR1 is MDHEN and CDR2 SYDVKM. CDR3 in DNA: TGTGCCAGCAGAGGGACAGGGGGTGTCAACGTCCTGACTTTC. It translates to CASRGTGGVNVLTF. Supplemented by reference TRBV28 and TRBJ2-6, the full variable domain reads DVKVTQSSRYLVKRTGEKVFLECVQDMDHENMFWYRQDPGLGLRLIYFSYDVKMKEKGDIPEGYSVSREKKERFSLILESASTNQTSMYLCASRGTGGVNVLTFGAGSRLTVL.

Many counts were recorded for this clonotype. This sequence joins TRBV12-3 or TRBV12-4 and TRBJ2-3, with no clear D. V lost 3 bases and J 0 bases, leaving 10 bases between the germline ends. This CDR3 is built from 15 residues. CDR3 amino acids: CASSFPPPSTDTQYF. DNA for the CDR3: TGTGCCAGCAGTTTTCCCCCTCCTAGCACAGATACGCAGTATTTT.

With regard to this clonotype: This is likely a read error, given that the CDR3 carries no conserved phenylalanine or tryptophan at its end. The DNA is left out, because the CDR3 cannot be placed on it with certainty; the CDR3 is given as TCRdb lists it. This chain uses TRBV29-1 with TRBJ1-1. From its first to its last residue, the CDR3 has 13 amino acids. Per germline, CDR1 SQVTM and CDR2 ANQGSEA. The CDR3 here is CSVYHSLNTEVFI.

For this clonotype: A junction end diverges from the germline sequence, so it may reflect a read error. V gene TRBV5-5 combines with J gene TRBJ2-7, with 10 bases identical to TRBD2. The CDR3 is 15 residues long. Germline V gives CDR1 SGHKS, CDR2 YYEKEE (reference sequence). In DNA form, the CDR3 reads TGTGCCAGCAGCACAACTAGCGGGACTACCTACGAGCACTACTTC. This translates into CASSTTSGTTYEHYF.

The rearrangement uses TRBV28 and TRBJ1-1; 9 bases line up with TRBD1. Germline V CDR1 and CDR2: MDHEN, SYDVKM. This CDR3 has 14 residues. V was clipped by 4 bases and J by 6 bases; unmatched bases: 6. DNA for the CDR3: TGTGCCAGCAGTTCGGACAGGGGAAGGGCTGAAGCTTTCTTT. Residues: CASSSDRGRAEAFF.

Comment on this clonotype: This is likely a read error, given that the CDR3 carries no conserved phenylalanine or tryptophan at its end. The CDR3 coding sequence is TGTCCCAGCAGCCAGGACAGCACCTTCTCCGGGGCCAACGTCCTGACTCTC. Encoded protein: CPSSQDSTFSGANVLTL. The rearrangement uses TRBV5-6 and TRBJ2-6; possible D gene TRBD1, 6 bases. The CDR3 totals 17 residues. Germline CDR1 reads SGHDT; CDR2 reads YYEEEE.

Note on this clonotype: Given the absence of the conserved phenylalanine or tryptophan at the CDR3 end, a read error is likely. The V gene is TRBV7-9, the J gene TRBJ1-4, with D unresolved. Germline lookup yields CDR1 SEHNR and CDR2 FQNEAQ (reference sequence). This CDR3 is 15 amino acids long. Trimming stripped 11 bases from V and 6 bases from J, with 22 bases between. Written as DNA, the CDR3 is TGTGCCGGCACCTCGGCGGGGAAGTTCGATGAAAAACTGTTTTGT. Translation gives CAGTSAGKFDEKLFC.

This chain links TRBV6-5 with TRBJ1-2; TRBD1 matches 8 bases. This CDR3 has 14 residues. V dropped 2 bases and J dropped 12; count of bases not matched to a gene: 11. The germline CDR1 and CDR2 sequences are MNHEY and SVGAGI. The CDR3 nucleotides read TGTGCCAGCAGTTACAACGGACAGGGCGGCGGCAACACCTTC. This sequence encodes CASSYNGQGGGNTF.

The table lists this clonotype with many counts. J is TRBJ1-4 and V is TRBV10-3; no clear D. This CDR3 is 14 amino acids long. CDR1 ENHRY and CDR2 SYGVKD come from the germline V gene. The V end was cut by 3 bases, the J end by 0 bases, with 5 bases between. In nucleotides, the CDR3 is TGTGCCATCAGTGACCGCTCAACTAATGAAAAACTGTTTTTT. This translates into CAISDRSTNEKLFF.

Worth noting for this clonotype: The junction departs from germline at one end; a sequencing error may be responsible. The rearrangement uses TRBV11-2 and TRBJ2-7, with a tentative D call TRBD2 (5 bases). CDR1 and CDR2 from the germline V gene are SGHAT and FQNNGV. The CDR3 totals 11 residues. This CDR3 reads CTSSLAYEQYF. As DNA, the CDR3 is TGTACCAGCAGCCTAGCATACGAACAGTACTTC.

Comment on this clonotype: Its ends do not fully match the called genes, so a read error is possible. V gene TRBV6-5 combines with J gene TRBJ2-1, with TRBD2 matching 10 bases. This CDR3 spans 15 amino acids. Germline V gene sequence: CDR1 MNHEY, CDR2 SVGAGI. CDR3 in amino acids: CASRVTSGIQNEKFF. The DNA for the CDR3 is TGTGCCAGCAGAGTAACTAGCGGGATACAAAATGAGAAGTTCTTC.

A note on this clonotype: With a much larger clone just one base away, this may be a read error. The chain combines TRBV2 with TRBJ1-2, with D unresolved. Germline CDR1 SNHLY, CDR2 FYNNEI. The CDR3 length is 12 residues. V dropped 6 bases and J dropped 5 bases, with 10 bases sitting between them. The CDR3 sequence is CASSSTPYGYTF. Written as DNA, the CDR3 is TGTGCCAGCAGCTCAACGCCGTATGGCTACACCTTC.

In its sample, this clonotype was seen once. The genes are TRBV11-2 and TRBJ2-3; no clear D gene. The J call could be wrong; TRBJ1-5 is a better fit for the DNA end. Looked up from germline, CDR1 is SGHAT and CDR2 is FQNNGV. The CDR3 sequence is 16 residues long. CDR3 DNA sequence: TGTGCCAGCAGCCCGAGGGAGGCGTCGAGCACAAATACGCAGCATTTT. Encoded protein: CASSPREASSTNTQHF.

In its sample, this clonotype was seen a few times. Here the CDR3 DNA reads TGCAGTGCTAGAGTCCCTAGCGGGAAGGGGCCCTACGAGCAGTACTTC. Protein sequence: CSARVPSGKGPYEQYF. The chain has TRBV20-1 and TRBJ2-7; 9 positions agree with TRBD2. The CDR3 is made up of 16 amino acids. V lost 1 base and J lost 2; bases outside the gene matches: 9. The germline CDR1 and CDR2 sequences are DFQATT and SNEGSKA (reference sequence).

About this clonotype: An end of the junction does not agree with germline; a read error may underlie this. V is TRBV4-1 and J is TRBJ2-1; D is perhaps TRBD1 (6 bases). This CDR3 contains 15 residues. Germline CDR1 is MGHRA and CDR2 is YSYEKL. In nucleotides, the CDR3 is TGCGCCAGCAGCCAAGATTTGGGGGCCCTCAATGAGCAGCTCTTC. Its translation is CASSQDLGALNEQLF.

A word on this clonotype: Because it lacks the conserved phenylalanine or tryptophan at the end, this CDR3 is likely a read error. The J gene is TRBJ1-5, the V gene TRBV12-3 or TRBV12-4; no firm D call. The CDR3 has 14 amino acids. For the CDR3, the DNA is TGTGCCAGCAGTGCTGACGGGCACAATCAGCCTCAGCATTTA. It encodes CASSADGHNQPQHL.

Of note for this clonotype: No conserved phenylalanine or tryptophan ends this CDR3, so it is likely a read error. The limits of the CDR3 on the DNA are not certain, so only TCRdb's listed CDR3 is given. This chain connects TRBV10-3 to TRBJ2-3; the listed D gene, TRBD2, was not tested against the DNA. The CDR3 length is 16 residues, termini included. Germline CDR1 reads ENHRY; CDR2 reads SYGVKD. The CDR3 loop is CAISDPGLVVADTQCS.

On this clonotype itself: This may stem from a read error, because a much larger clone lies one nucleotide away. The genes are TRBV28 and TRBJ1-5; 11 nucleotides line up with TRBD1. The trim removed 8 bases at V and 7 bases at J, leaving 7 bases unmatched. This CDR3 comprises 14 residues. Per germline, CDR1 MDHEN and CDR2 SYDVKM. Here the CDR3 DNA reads TGTGCCAGCGGCCTTGGACAGGGGGCACAGCCCCAGCATTTT. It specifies CASGLGQGAQPQHF.

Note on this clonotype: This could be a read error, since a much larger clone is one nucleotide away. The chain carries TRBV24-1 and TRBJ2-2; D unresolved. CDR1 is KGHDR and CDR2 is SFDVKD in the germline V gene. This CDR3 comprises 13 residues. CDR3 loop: CASSEGMTGELFF. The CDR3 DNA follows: TGTGCCTCCAGTGAAGGGATGACCGGGGAGCTGTTTTTT.